This record concerns one TCR beta chain sequence. Its specificity is not known. Trimming shortened V by 2 bases and J by 8 bases, and 9 bases separated the two germline ends. The CDR3 consists of 13 residues. Germline-derived CDR1 and CDR2 are LGHDT and YNNKEL (reference sequence). This sample stems from a study of T cell responses to AZD1222 COVID-19 vaccine. General study results and limits: There were repertoire samples only from the period after the peak T cell response. Two doses of AZD1222 preceded a rise in Spike-specific TCR breadth and depth.

Here immunoSEQ multiplex PCR was the method, and the copy in TCRdb shows in-frame clones only, minus some. The sample consists of roughly 100,000 clones, around 92% of them appearing once. The sample in question was peripheral blood, obtained on day 0 of AZD1222 vaccination. The chain couples TRBV3-1 (or the pseudogene TRBV3-2) to TRBJ2-2; D is ambiguous. This clonotype originated in an adult in good health. CDR3 region: CASSQFAAGELFF. CDR3 nucleotides: TGTGCCAGCAGCCAATTCGCAGCTGGGGAGCTGTTTTTT.